This T cell receptor (beta chain) was documented in a study of Ad26.COV2.S vaccination and SARS-CoV-2 variants. Across the whole study: Intramuscular Ad26.COV2.S doses were given once or twice, 56 days apart.

Sequenced by immunoSEQ multiplex PCR; TCRdb stores in-frame clones only, minus some. In the table there are 410,000 or so clones, roughly 90% of which are singletons. This CDR3 has 15 amino acids. V dropped 3 bases and J dropped 5; count of bases not matched to a gene: 7. CDR1 KGHSH and CDR2 LQKENI come from the germline V gene. This clone was observed a single time. The antigen remains undetermined. Notes on the study in general: The TCR-based breadth and depth measures might underestimate overall T cell responses.

Treatment indicated: about 20 received Ad26.COV2.S at low or high dose, single or two shots; five or six received placebo; per-sample allocation not given. The samples were gathered on day 63 after the first injection of vaccine or placebo. The sample in question was peripheral blood, obtained in a trial of Ad26.COV2.S vaccine versus placebo. The receptor's source is a person between 18 and 60 years old who received the Ad26.COV2.S COVID-19 vaccine or a placebo. J is TRBJ2-5 and V is TRBV18, with 9 positions matching TRBD1. In nucleotides, the CDR3 is TGTGCCAGCTCACCGAACAGGGGGCGCGGGGAGACCCAGTACTTC. Translation: CASSPNRGRGETQYF. Drawing the rest from reference TRBV18 and TRBJ2-5, the complete variable domain is NAGVMQNPRHLVRRRGQEARLRCSPMKGHSHVYWYRQLPEEGLKFMVYLQKENIIDESGMPKERFSAEFPKEGPSILRIQQVVRGDSAAYFCASSPNRGRGETQYFGPGTRLLVL.